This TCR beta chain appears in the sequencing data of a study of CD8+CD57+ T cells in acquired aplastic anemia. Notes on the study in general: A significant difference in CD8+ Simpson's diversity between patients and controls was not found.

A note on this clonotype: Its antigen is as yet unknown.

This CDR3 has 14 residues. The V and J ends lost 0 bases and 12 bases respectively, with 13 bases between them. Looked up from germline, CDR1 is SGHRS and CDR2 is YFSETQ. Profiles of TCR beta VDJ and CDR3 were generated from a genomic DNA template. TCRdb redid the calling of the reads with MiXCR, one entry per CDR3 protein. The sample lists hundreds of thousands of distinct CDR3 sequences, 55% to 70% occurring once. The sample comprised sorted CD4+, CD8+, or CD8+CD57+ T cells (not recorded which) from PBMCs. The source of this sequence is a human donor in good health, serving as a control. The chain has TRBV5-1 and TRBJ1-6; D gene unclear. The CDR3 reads CASSLEGSGKPLHF. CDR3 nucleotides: TGCGCCAGCAGCTTGGAGGGCTCGGGAAAACCCCTCCACTTT.